Below, 5 T cell receptor beta chains from the same sample are listed, as sequenced in a study of OX40 agonist ivuxolimab in advanced cancers. Data came from immunoSEQ multiplex PCR; TCRdb stores just in-frame clones and leaves some out. The data hold about 82,000 clones, with around 87% observed a single time. The sample consisted of CD4+ or CD8+ T cells sorted from blood, taken in a trial of the OX40 agonist ivuxolimab. The receptors derive from an adult with an advanced solid tumor such as melanoma, head and neck, liver or kidney cancer.

This clone was seen just once. V is TRBV18 and J is TRBJ2-1, with TRBD1 identical over 9 bases. The ends lost 5 bases at V and 5 bases at J; junction bases unmatched: 4. This CDR3 comprises 14 residues. Germline values: CDR1 KGHSH, CDR2 LQKENI. The CDR3 coding sequence is TGTGCCAGCTCAAGGGACAGGGCGAACAATGAGCAGTTCTTC. Translating gives CASSRDRANNEQFF. Full variable domain (missing parts from reference TRBV18 and TRBJ2-1): NAGVMQNPRHLVRRRGQEARLRCSPMKGHSHVYWYRQLPEEGLKFMVYLQKENIIDESGMPKERFSAEFPKEGPSILRIQQVVRGDSAAYFCASSRDRANNEQFFGPGTRLTVL.

The rearrangement uses TRBV15 and TRBJ1-4, with D perhaps TRBD1 (5 bases). V gave up 3 bases and J gave up 0 bases, with 11 bases separating them. CDR3 length equals 16 residues. Germline CDR1 LNHNV, CDR2 YYDKDF (reference sequence). CDR3 residues: CATSSMGPSTNEKLFF. As DNA, the CDR3 is TGTGCCACCAGCAGCATGGGACCATCAACTAATGAAAAACTGTTTTTT. Variable domain in full (rest from reference TRBV15 and TRBJ1-4): DAMVIQNPRYQVTQFGKPVTLSCSQTLNHNVMYWYQQKSSQAPKLLFHYYDKDFNNEADTPDNFQSRRPNTSFCFLDIRSPGLGDTAMYLCATSSMGPSTNEKLFFGSGTQLSVL.

The rearrangement uses TRBV4-1 and TRBJ2-1; the D is unclear. Germline V gene sequence: CDR1 MGHRA, CDR2 YSYEKL. This CDR3 has 15 amino acids. Trimming removed 4 bases from V and 6 bases from J, with 16 bases in between. CDR3 protein: CASSLVSQAPNEQFF. CDR3 coding DNA: TGCGCCAGCAGCCTTGTCTCCCAAGCCCCCAATGAGCAGTTCTTC.

The J gene is TRBJ2-2, the V gene TRBV5-4; TRBD1 or TRBD2 may be the D gene (5 bases each). Trimming removed 0 bases at V and 4 bases at J, with 10 bases between. In germline, CDR1 is SGHNT, CDR2 YYREEE (reference sequence). CDR3 length: 15 residues. As DNA, the CDR3 is TGTGCCAGCAGCTTGGGGGGGTTCGGCACCGGGGAGCTGTTTTTT. It specifies CASSLGGFGTGELFF. The complete variable domain, with remaining parts taken from reference TRBV5-4 and TRBJ2-2, reads ETGVTQSPTHLIKTRGQQVTLRCSSQSGHNTVSWYQQALGQGPQFIFQYYREEENGRGNFPPRFSGLQFPNYSSELNVNALELDDSALYLCASSLGGFGTGELFFGEGSRLTVL.

V and J are TRBV4-1 and TRBJ2-7, with TRBD2 matching over 7 bases. The junction had 3 bases not matched to a gene; V was cut back by 4 bases and J by 0 bases. From germline, CDR1 is MGHRA and CDR2 YSYEKL. This CDR3 is 14 amino acids long. The CDR3 DNA sequence: TGCGCCAGCAGCCCGGGGGGACCCTCCTACGAGCAGTACTTC. Its translation is CASSPGGPSYEQYF.